Below, 19 T cell receptor beta chains from the same sample are listed, as sequenced in a study of cytomegalovirus exposure and HLA in healthy donors. This PCR relied on a set of 60 Vbeta primers and 13 Jbeta primers. Here immunoSEQ multiplex PCR was the method, and the copy in TCRdb shows in-frame clones only, minus some. The sample lists 100,000 to 150,000 clones, 65% to 75% seen once, with 6.6% in the top ten. Material: PBMCs. These receptors were obtained from a middle-aged man in good health and CMV-seropositive.

The V gene is TRBV19, the J gene TRBJ2-1, with 7 nucleotides matching TRBD1. Germline values: CDR1 LNHDA, CDR2 SQIVND (reference sequence). CDR3 length: 15 amino acids. V was clipped by 7 bases and J by 0 bases; unmatched bases: 6. In DNA form, the CDR3 reads TGTGCCAGTACCCCGGACAGGAGCTCCTACAATGAGCAGTTCTTC. Amino acid sequence: CASTPDRSSYNEQFF.

The rearrangement uses TRBV2 and TRBJ1-1; 8 bases agree with TRBD1. Unmatched junction bases numbered 8, after V lost 7 bases and J lost 7 bases. CDR1 is SNHLY, CDR2 FYNNEI, per germline. CDR3 length: 13 amino acids. For the CDR3, the DNA is TGTGCCAGCATCGGACAGGGTGGAGGTGAAGCTTTCTTT. Translating gives CASIGQGGGEAFF.

This chain connects TRBV19 to TRBJ1-3; unclear D gene. Deletions cut 2 bases from V and 4 bases from J, with 18 bases between. This CDR3 is built from 17 residues. The germline V gene encodes CDR1 LNHDA and CDR2 SQIVND (reference sequence). CDR3: CASSIRGVGPSGNTIYF. CDR3 DNA: TGTGCCAGTAGTATACGCGGGGTCGGCCCGTCCGGAAACACCATATATTTT.

The rearrangement links TRBV29-1 to TRBJ1-1; TRBD1 might be the D (6 bases). The CDR3 spans 15 residues. CDR1 SQVTM and CDR2 ANQGSEA come from the germline V gene. Trimming removed 4 bases from V and 2 bases from J, with 17 bases in between. CDR3 amino acids: CSVVGWGHLNTEAFF. The DNA for the CDR3 is TGCAGCGTTGTTGGCTGGGGGCACTTAAACACTGAAGCTTTCTTT.

The chain is built from TRBV9 and TRBJ2-2; tentative D call: TRBD1 (5 bases). V gave up 8 bases and J gave up 6 bases, with 23 bases separating them. The germline gives CDR1 SGDLS, CDR2 YYNGEE. The CDR3 loop spans 16 amino acids. The CDR3 sequence is CASTNGHRPSPGELFF. As DNA, the CDR3 is TGTGCCAGTACAAATGGACACCGGCCCTCCCCCGGGGAGCTGTTTTTT.

The chain joins TRBV19 to TRBJ2-2, with TRBD2 matching 8 bases. Germline V lookup: CDR1 LNHDA, CDR2 SQIVND (reference sequence). CDR3 length equals 18 residues. V lost 2 bases, J lost 4 bases, and 12 bases stayed unmatched. CDR3 residues: CASSIQGAGGIATGELFF. The CDR3 DNA reads TGTGCCAGTAGTATACAAGGGGCGGGGGGTATAGCCACCGGGGAGCTGTTTTTT. Full variable domain (missing parts from reference TRBV19 and TRBJ2-2): DGGITQSPKYLFRKEGQNVTLSCEQNLNHDAMYWYRQDPGQGLRLIYYSQIVNDFQKGDIAEGYSVSREKKESFPLTVTSAQKNPTAFYLCASSIQGAGGIATGELFFGEGSRLTVL.

In its sample, this clone was seen a few times. The chain carries TRBV10-3 and TRBJ1-3, with 8 nucleotides matching TRBD1. V gave up 6 bases and J gave up 4 bases; unmatched junction bases: 8. Germline CDR1 and CDR2: ENHRY and SYGVKD. The CDR3 consists of 15 residues. As DNA, the CDR3 is TGTGCCATCAGCCGACAGGGGATGGGGGGAAACACCATATATTTT. It translates to CAISRQGMGGNTIYF.

The chain's CDR3 is CASSQEQGRRAGALGQFF. The CDR3 bases are TGCGCCAGCAGCCAAGAACAGGGGAGACGAGCGGGGGCACTTGGGCAGTTCTTC. V usage is TRBV4-1 and J usage is TRBJ2-1; TRBD2 is a possible D gene (8 bases). This CDR3 region has 18 residues. The V and J ends lost 0 bases and 12 bases respectively, with 27 bases between them. Germline CDR1 MGHRA, CDR2 YSYEKL.

The chain joins TRBV6-4 to TRBJ2-3, with TRBD2 matching 12 bases. Germline V gene data show CDR1 as MRHNA and CDR2 as SNTAGT. The CDR3 sequence is 17 residues long. After removal of 0 bases from V and 3 bases from J, the junction contained 4 bases not matched to a gene. CDR3 loop: CASSDSASGGETDTQYF. The CDR3 DNA sequence: TGTGCCAGCAGTGACTCGGCTAGCGGGGGGGAAACAGATACGCAGTATTTT.

The V gene is TRBV4-1, the J gene TRBJ2-1, with a weak D call TRBD1 (6 bases). This CDR3 has 15 amino acids. The V end was cut by 3 bases, the J end by 1 base, with 10 bases between. Germline loops: CDR1 MGHRA, CDR2 YSYEKL. CDR3 in DNA: TGCGCCAGCAGCCAGTTAGGGACATCCTACAATGAGCAGTTCTTC. Translation gives CASSQLGTSYNEQFF.

This clone has just a few counts. The gene calls are TRBV5-1 and TRBJ2-7, with TRBD1 matching 12 bases. The germline V gene has CDR1 SGHRS and CDR2 YFSETQ. J lost 3 bases, V lost 4 bases, and 17 bases had no gene match. The CDR3 consists of 19 residues. The CDR3 loop reads CASSGRSGTGGQGGYEQYF. The DNA of the CDR3 is TGCGCCAGCAGCGGTCGATCCGGGACAGGGGGCCAGGGGGGCTACGAGCAGTACTTC.

The CDR3 DNA reads TGCGCCAGCAGCTTGGCCGGGACTAGCGGGGGAGATACGCAGTATTTT. Translation gives CASSLAGTSGGDTQYF. The J gene is TRBJ2-3, the V gene TRBV5-1, with 14 bases that match TRBD2. The germline CDR1 and CDR2 sequences are SGHRS and YFSETQ. This CDR3 is built from 16 residues. V shed 0 bases and J 5 bases; nucleotides not matched to a gene: 2.

This rearrangement joins TRBV15 to TRBJ2-7; 8 nucleotides agree with TRBD1. Germline V gene lookup returns CDR1 LNHNV and CDR2 YYDKDF (reference sequence). The CDR3 covers 16 residues. With 1 base clipped from V and 1 base from J, the junction kept 6 bases outside the gene matches. CDR3 DNA: TGTGCCACCAGCAGAGGGGGACAGGAGTTGTCCTACGAGCAGTACTTC. Its protein product is CATSRGGQELSYEQYF.

The rearrangement uses TRBV4-2 and TRBJ1-1; no firm D call. Trimming removed 4 bases at V and 4 bases at J, with 13 bases between. This CDR3 has 14 amino acids. The germline V gene has CDR1 LGHNA and CDR2 YNFKEQ. CDR3 protein: CASSLSAFGTEAFF. For the CDR3, the DNA is TGTGCCAGCAGCCTCTCCGCCTTCGGCACTGAAGCTTTCTTT.

The rearrangement uses TRBV28 and TRBJ1-2; D might be TRBD1 (6 bases). V was clipped by 6 bases and J by 4 bases, with 12 bases between them. The CDR3 consists of 13 residues. Germline loops: CDR1 MDHEN, CDR2 SYDVKM. In DNA, the CDR3 is TGTGCCAGCAGCCACAGGGTAGGCTATGGCTACACCTTC. Translation gives CASSHRVGYGYTF.

V gene TRBV6-1 combines with J gene TRBJ1-1; 7 nucleotides match TRBD1. The CDR3 is 14 amino acids. Germline lookup yields CDR1 MNHNS and CDR2 SASEGT. V trimming: 7 bases; J trimming: 4 bases; junction bases outside the gene matches: 9. DNA for the CDR3: TGTGCCAGCACCTACCAGGGGGGACGCACTGAAGCTTTCTTT. This gives the protein CASTYQGGRTEAFF.

V and J are TRBV18 and TRBJ2-1, with a possible D match to TRBD2 (5 bases). With 3 bases removed from V and 9 bases from J, the gap between germline ends came to 21 bases. CDR3 length: 16 amino acids. Per the germline V gene, CDR1 is KGHSH and CDR2 is LQKENI. This CDR3 reads CASSPPSGAPEGEQFF. DNA for the CDR3: TGTGCCAGCTCACCTCCCAGCGGCGCTCCAGAGGGTGAGCAGTTCTTC.

The rearrangement uses TRBV5-1 and TRBJ2-5, with 9 bases fitting TRBD1. The V and J ends lost 5 bases and 5 bases, in that order; junction bases with no gene match: 10. The germline gives CDR1 SGHRS, CDR2 YFSETQ. The CDR3 has 15 residues. Written as DNA, the CDR3 is TGCGCCAGCAGATCCTCCGGGACAGGGCAGGAGACCCAGTACTTC. The encoded protein is CASRSSGTGQETQYF.

This clone occurred once. J is TRBJ1-5 and V is TRBV6-5; D may be TRBD1 (5 bases). V lost 2 bases and J 2 bases, leaving 13 bases between the germline ends. The CDR3 runs 16 residues. Per germline, CDR1 MNHEY and CDR2 SVGAGI. The CDR3 DNA reads TGTGCCAGCAGTTACCGGGGGGGGGAGGGCAATCAGCCCCAGCATTTT. Its protein is CASSYRGGEGNQPQHF.